Listed below are T cell receptor beta chains from one sample, sequenced in a study of control samples from healthy donors and cancer patients. Measured with immunoSEQ multiplex PCR; TCRdb has only the in-frame clones, and not every one. The data show 200,000 or so clones, about 93% seen once. The sequencing input was blood. These receptors were taken from a man aged 45-65 years in good health. Each CDR3 is given with its conserved first and last residue. Fields, in order: D gene, J gene, V gene, CDR3 DNA, CDR3 protein. A D gene is named only where the DNA matches it firmly.

>-|TRBJ1-1|TRBV6-5
TGTGCCAGCAGGCCGAAATTCAGGGAGAACACTGAAGCTTTCTTT
CASRPKFRENTEAFF
>TRBD1|TRBJ1-4|TRBV28
TGTGCCAGCAGTTCTCCCCCAGGGACAGGGAGGAGTGAAAAACTGTTTTTT
CASSSPPGTGRSEKLFF
>TRBD1|TRBJ1-6|TRBV5-8
TGTGCCAGCAGGCCCCGGACAGGGGGTAATTCACCCCTCCACTTT
CASRPRTGGNSPLHF
>-|TRBJ2-5|TRBV5-8
TGTGCCAGCAGCTTGGGTTCGAAGCGGGAAGAGACCCAGTACTTC
CASSLGSKREETQYF
>TRBD1|TRBJ2-7|TRBV28
TGTGCCAGCACTCCGCCCGGGACAGTGAGCTCCTACGAGCAGTACTTC
CASTPPGTVSSYEQYF
>-|TRBJ2-1|TRBV28
TGTGCCAGCAGTTTAGGAGTCGGTGAGCAGTTCTTC
CASSLGVGEQFF
>TRBD1|TRBJ2-3|TRBV6-6
TGTGCCACCCAGGAAGGACAGGGGCGGGCAGATACGCAGTATTTT
CATQEGQGRADTQYF
>TRBD2|TRBJ2-3|TRBV24-1
TGTGCCACCGGGACTAGCGGCACAGATACGCAGTATTTT
CATGTSGTDTQYF
>TRBD1|TRBJ1-6|TRBV2
TGTGCCAGCGGACAGGCGGGGACTAATTCACCCCTCCACTTT
CASGQAGTNSPLHF
>-|TRBJ1-1|TRBV20-1
TGCAGTGCCCCCTCGGTTTCGGCAGCTTTCTTT
CSAPSVSAAFF
>-|TRBJ2-3|TRBV6-5
TGTGCCAGCAGTTCCCAGGGGCATAGCACAGATACGCAGTATTTT
CASSSQGHSTDTQYF
>TRBD1|TRBJ2-5|TRBV5-5
TGTGCCAGCAGCCGGGACAGGGCCGGAGGGACCCAGTACTTC
CASSRDRAGGTQYF
>TRBD1|TRBJ2-2|TRBV2
TGTGCCAGTTCCCAGGAGGGGACAGGGAACACCGGGGAGCTGTTTTTT
CASSQEGTGNTGELFF
>TRBD2|TRBJ2-6|TRBV3-1/TRBV3-2
TGTGCCAGCAGCCAAGTGGCGGGGGGCGCCCCTGGGGCCAACGTCCTGACTTTC
CASSQVAGGAPGANVLTF
>-|TRBJ1-3|TRBV19
TGTGCCAGTACCCCAACAACGGGAAACACCATATATTTT
CASTPTTGNTIYF
>TRBD1|TRBJ2-1|TRBV3-1/TRBV3-2
TGTGCCAGCAGCCAAGCACCGGGACAGGCTACCCCCTTAAGGAGTGAGCAGTTCTTC
CASSQAPGQATPLRSEQFF
>-|TRBJ2-2|TRBV18
TGTGCCAGCTCACCTCGCCGGTCTACCACCGGGGAGCTGTTTTTT
CASSPRRSTTGELFF
>-|TRBJ2-3|TRBV28
TGTGCCAGCAGCCCTACCGGGGGGCCCGCAGATACGCAGTATTTT
CASSPTGGPADTQYF
>TRBD1|TRBJ1-1|TRBV6-4
TGTGCCAGCAGCACAGGGGATTCCACTGAAGCTTTCTTT
CASSTGDSTEAFF
>-|TRBJ2-5|TRBV6-5
TGTGCCAGCACCAAGACCACCATCCAAGAGACCCAGTACTTC
CASTKTTIQETQYF